The rows below give T cell receptor beta chains drawn from one sample of a study of beta chain features in type 1 diabetes. The method was immunoSEQ multiplex PCR; TCRdb's version includes in-frame clones alone and lacks a portion of them. The sample includes a few hundred thousand clones, less than 35% seen only once; the top ten take roughly 4%. The sample taken for sequencing was central memory CD4+ T cells from blood. The receptor source for this set is a man aged 25-45 years in good health. The conserved cysteine and the conserved F or W are not part of the CDR3 here. The D gene is left open where the match is weak.

CDR3 protein: SVGGGKVDTQY; CDR3 length: 11; J gene: TRBJ2-3; V gene: TRBV29-1; D gene: NA
CDR3 protein: ASSGTGRQGAQYEQF; CDR3 length: 15; J gene: TRBJ2-1; V gene: TRBV2; D gene: TRBD1
CDR3 protein: ATLAGGLGTQY; CDR3 length: 11; J gene: TRBJ2-5; V gene: TRBV10-3; D gene: TRBD2
CDR3 protein: ASSPRHNQETQY; CDR3 length: 12; J gene: TRBJ2-5; V gene: TRBV4-3; D gene: NA
CDR3 protein: ASSYRTDNQPQH; CDR3 length: 12; J gene: TRBJ1-5; V gene: TRBV6-6; D gene: NA
CDR3 protein: ASTETGAWETQY; CDR3 length: 12; J gene: TRBJ2-5; V gene: TRBV28; D gene: TRBD1
CDR3 protein: ASRAQGYQETQY; CDR3 length: 12; J gene: TRBJ2-5; V gene: TRBV6-5; D gene: TRBD1
CDR3 protein: ASSTTGQGNTETQY; CDR3 length: 14; J gene: TRBJ2-5; V gene: TRBV28; D gene: TRBD1
CDR3 protein: ASSGTGAPTDEQF; CDR3 length: 13; J gene: TRBJ2-1; V gene: TRBV2; D gene: TRBD1
CDR3 protein: AWSRVYEQY; CDR3 length: 9; J gene: NA; V gene: TRBV30; D gene: NA
CDR3 protein: ASSLTLRDEQF; CDR3 length: 11; J gene: TRBJ2-1; V gene: TRBV7-7; D gene: NA
CDR3 protein: ASSQDPRGAGTDTQY; CDR3 length: 15; J gene: TRBJ2-3; V gene: TRBV4-3; D gene: NA
CDR3 protein: ASSVQGGYNSPLH; CDR3 length: 13; J gene: TRBJ1-6; V gene: TRBV5-5; D gene: NA
CDR3 protein: ASRRSGTLGEKLF; CDR3 length: 13; J gene: TRBJ1-4; V gene: TRBV6-5; D gene: NA
CDR3 protein: ASCPWDRVGGANVLT; CDR3 length: 15; J gene: TRBJ2-6; V gene: TRBV27; D gene: TRBD1
CDR3 protein: ASSLGIWGQEETQY; CDR3 length: 14; J gene: TRBJ2-5; V gene: TRBV5-1; D gene: NA
CDR3 protein: ATSQRQGGEQY; CDR3 length: 11; J gene: TRBJ2-7; V gene: TRBV15; D gene: TRBD1
CDR3 protein: ASSIAGGAGQPQH; CDR3 length: 13; J gene: TRBJ1-5; V gene: TRBV19; D gene: TRBD1
CDR3 protein: ASSSRLAGFADTQY; CDR3 length: 14; J gene: TRBJ2-3; V gene: TRBV27; D gene: TRBD2
CDR3 protein: ATSREGRSPGGYT; CDR3 length: 13; J gene: TRBJ1-2; V gene: TRBV15; D gene: NA
CDR3 protein: AISESAQGRQETQY; CDR3 length: 14; J gene: TRBJ2-5; V gene: TRBV10-3; D gene: NA
CDR3 protein: ASSLRDESPLH; CDR3 length: 11; J gene: TRBJ1-6; V gene: TRBV5-1; D gene: NA
CDR3 protein: SVFSPRLQETQY; CDR3 length: 12; J gene: TRBJ2-5; V gene: TRBV29-1; D gene: NA
CDR3 protein: ASSLKVMNTEAF; CDR3 length: 12; J gene: TRBJ1-1; V gene: TRBV5-4; D gene: NA
CDR3 protein: ASSPTGLNTGELF; CDR3 length: 13; J gene: TRBJ2-2; V gene: TRBV5-6; D gene: NA
CDR3 protein: ASSLDFAGRGNEQF; CDR3 length: 14; J gene: TRBJ2-1; V gene: TRBV27; D gene: NA
CDR3 protein: SVGAGTHQPQH; CDR3 length: 11; J gene: TRBJ1-5; V gene: TRBV29-1; D gene: NA
CDR3 protein: ASSGAGGTEAF; CDR3 length: 11; J gene: TRBJ1-1; V gene: TRBV10-2; D gene: NA
CDR3 protein: ASSFETGGLGAF; CDR3 length: 12; J gene: TRBJ1-1; V gene: TRBV7-6; D gene: TRBD1
CDR3 protein: ASSYNNYGYT; CDR3 length: 10; J gene: TRBJ1-2; V gene: TRBV28; D gene: NA
CDR3 protein: ASSLPRGLERASSYNEQF; CDR3 length: 18; J gene: TRBJ2-1; V gene: TRBV7-8; D gene: NA
CDR3 protein: ASSQVGHPRDIPHEQF; CDR3 length: 16; J gene: TRBJ2-1; V gene: TRBV4-3; D gene: NA
CDR3 protein: ASSLGAPDTQY; CDR3 length: 11; J gene: TRBJ2-3; V gene: TRBV5-5; D gene: NA
CDR3 protein: ASSLGQAGETQY; CDR3 length: 12; J gene: TRBJ2-5; V gene: TRBV5-1; D gene: NA
CDR3 protein: ASSNLYGYT; CDR3 length: 9; J gene: TRBJ1-2; V gene: TRBV19; D gene: NA
CDR3 protein: ASNRAENQPQH; CDR3 length: 11; J gene: TRBJ1-5; V gene: TRBV2; D gene: NA
CDR3 protein: AWSGDDQPQH; CDR3 length: 10; J gene: TRBJ1-5; V gene: TRBV30; D gene: NA
CDR3 protein: ASSVESLNEQF; CDR3 length: 11; J gene: TRBJ2-1; V gene: TRBV9; D gene: NA
CDR3 protein: AWARPGTLVRQY; CDR3 length: 12; J gene: TRBJ2-7; V gene: TRBV30; D gene: NA
CDR3 protein: SVEDREGQPQH; CDR3 length: 11; J gene: TRBJ1-5; V gene: TRBV29-1; D gene: NA
CDR3 protein: ATSSTGFLFYGYT; CDR3 length: 13; J gene: TRBJ1-2; V gene: TRBV5-6; D gene: NA
CDR3 protein: ASSSPTGGHTQY; CDR3 length: 12; J gene: TRBJ2-3; V gene: TRBV9; D gene: TRBD1
CDR3 protein: ACTCERGSYNEQF; CDR3 length: 13; J gene: TRBJ2-1; V gene: TRBV30; D gene: NA
CDR3 protein: ASSNGRRGDYEQY; CDR3 length: 13; J gene: TRBJ2-7; V gene: TRBV6-5; D gene: NA
CDR3 protein: ASSVGARDTDTQY; CDR3 length: 13; J gene: TRBJ2-3; V gene: TRBV2; D gene: NA
CDR3 protein: SASTYPEQY; CDR3 length: 9; J gene: TRBJ2-7; V gene: TRBV20-1; D gene: NA
CDR3 protein: ASSSNTDTQY; CDR3 length: 10; J gene: TRBJ2-3; V gene: TRBV27; D gene: NA
CDR3 protein: ASSARGGRGTGELF; CDR3 length: 14; J gene: TRBJ2-2; V gene: TRBV9; D gene: TRBD2
CDR3 protein: ASSFTPTVETQY; CDR3 length: 12; J gene: TRBJ2-5; V gene: TRBV5-4; D gene: NA
CDR3 protein: AWGQGLTGELF; CDR3 length: 11; J gene: TRBJ2-2; V gene: TRBV30; D gene: TRBD1
CDR3 protein: SVGTDSYEQY; CDR3 length: 10; J gene: TRBJ2-7; V gene: TRBV29-1; D gene: NA
CDR3 protein: SVVTGAGNTIY; CDR3 length: 11; J gene: TRBJ1-3; V gene: TRBV29-1; D gene: TRBD1
CDR3 protein: ASSLNVLQETQY; CDR3 length: 12; J gene: TRBJ2-5; V gene: TRBV5-1; D gene: NA
CDR3 protein: ASSESAGTQGTQY; CDR3 length: 13; J gene: TRBJ2-5; V gene: TRBV10-2; D gene: NA
CDR3 protein: AISELRDTQY; CDR3 length: 10; J gene: TRBJ2-3; V gene: TRBV10-3; D gene: NA
CDR3 protein: ASSEDVIGASYEQY; CDR3 length: 14; J gene: TRBJ2-7; V gene: TRBV11-2; D gene: NA
CDR3 protein: ASSAPTSGRQETQY; CDR3 length: 14; J gene: TRBJ2-5; V gene: TRBV28; D gene: TRBD2
CDR3 protein: ASSPLSGGQETQY; CDR3 length: 13; J gene: TRBJ2-5; V gene: TRBV18; D gene: NA
CDR3 protein: ASSLRTADTQY; CDR3 length: 11; J gene: TRBJ2-3; V gene: TRBV7-8; D gene: NA